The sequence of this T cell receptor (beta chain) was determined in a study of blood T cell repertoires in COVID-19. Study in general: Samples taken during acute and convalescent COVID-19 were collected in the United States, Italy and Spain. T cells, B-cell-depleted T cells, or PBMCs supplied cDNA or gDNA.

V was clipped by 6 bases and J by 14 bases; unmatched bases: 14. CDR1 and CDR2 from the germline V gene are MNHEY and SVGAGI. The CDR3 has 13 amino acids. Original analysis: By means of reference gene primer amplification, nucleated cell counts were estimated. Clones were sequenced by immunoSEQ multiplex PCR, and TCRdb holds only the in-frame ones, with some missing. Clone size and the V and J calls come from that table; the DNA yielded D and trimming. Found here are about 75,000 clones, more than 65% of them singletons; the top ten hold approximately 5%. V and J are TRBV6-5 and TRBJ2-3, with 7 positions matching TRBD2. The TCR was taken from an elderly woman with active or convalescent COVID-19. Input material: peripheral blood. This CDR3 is CASRPSGVSSLYF. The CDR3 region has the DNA TGTGCCAGCAGGCCCAGCGGGGTCTCAAGTCTGTATTTT.